This T cell receptor beta chain came from a study of shared clonotypes between healthy human individuals. The method was immunoSEQ multiplex PCR; TCRdb's version includes in-frame clones alone and lacks a portion of them. The sample contains approximately 2.1 million clones, just over 90% of which appear only once. Input material: naive CD4+ T cells from PBMCs. Indicated subset: CD45RA+ positively selected. This sequence originates from a young man in good health. Some clones in this sample may be carry-over from other donors' samples.

CDR3 DNA: TGTGCCAGCAGACCCTTAAGACAGGGCTACGAGCAGTACTTC. Its translation: CASRPLRQGYEQYF. The rearrangement links TRBV28 to TRBJ2-7; 7 bases agree with TRBD1. The CDR3 consists of 14 residues. CDR1 MDHEN and CDR2 SYDVKM come from the germline V gene. V lost 6 bases to trimming and J lost 3 bases; unmatched junction nucleotides: 8.